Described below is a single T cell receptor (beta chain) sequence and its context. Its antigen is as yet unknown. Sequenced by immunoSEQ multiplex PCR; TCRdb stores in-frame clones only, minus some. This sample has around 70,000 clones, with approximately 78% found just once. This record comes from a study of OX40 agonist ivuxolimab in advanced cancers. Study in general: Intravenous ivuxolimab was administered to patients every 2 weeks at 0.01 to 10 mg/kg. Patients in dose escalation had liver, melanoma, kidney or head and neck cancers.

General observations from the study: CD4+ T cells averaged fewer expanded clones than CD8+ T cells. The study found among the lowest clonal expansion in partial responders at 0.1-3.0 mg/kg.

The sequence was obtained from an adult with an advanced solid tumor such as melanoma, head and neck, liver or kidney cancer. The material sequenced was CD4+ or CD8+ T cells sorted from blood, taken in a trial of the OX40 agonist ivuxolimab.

CDR3 in DNA: TGTGCCAGCAGTAATCGGGGGGCTAACTATGGCTACACCTTC. This gives the protein CASSNRGANYGYTF. This chain connects TRBV28 to TRBJ1-2; D may be TRBD1 (5 bases). V lost 5 bases and J lost 0, with 10 bases in between. The CDR3 is 14 amino acids. The V gene's germline CDR1 is MDHEN and CDR2 SYDVKM.